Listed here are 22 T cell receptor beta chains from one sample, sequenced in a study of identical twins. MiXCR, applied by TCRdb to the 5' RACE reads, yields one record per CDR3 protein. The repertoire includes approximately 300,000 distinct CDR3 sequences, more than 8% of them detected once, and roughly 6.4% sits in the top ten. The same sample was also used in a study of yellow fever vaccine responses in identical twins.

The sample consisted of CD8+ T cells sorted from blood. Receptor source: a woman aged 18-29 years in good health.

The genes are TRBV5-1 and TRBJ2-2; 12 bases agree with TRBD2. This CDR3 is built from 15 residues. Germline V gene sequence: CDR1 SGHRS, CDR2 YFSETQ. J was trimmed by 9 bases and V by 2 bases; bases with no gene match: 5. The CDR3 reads CASSFSSGRARELFF. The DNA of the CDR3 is TGCGCCAGCAGCTTCTCTAGCGGGAGGGCTCGGGAGCTGTTTTTT. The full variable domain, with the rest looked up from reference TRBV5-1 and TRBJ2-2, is KAGVTQTPRYLIKTRGQQVTLSCSPISGHRSVSWYQQTPGQGLQFLFEYFSETQRNKGNFPGRFSGRQFSNSRSEMNVSTLELGDSALYLCASSFSSGRARELFFGEGSRLTVL.

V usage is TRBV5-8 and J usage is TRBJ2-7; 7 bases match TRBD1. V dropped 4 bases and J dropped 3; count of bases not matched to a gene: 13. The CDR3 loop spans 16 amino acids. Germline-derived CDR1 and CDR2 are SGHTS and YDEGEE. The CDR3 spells CASSGRTGHRYYEQYF. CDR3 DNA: TGTGCCAGCAGCGGACGGACAGGCCATCGCTACTACGAGCAGTACTTC.

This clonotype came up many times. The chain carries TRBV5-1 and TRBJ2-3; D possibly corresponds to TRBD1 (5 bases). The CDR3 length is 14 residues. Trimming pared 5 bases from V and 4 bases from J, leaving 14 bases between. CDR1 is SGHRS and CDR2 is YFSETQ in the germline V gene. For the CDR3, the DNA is TGCGCCAGCAGGTCGGCCAGGGCAGCAGATACGCAGTATTTT. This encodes CASRSARAADTQYF.

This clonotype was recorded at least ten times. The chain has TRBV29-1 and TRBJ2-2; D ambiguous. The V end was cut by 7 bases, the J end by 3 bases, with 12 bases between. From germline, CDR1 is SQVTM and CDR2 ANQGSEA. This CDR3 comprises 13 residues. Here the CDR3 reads CSAFIRDTGELFF. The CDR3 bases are TGCAGCGCTTTCATCCGGGACACCGGGGAGCTGTTTTTT.

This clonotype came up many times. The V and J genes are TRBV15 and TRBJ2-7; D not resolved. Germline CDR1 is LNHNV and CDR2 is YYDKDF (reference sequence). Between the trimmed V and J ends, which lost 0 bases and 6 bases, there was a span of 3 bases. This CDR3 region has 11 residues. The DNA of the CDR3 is TGTGCCACCAGCAGAGATCGCGAGCAGTACTTC. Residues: CATSRDREQYF.

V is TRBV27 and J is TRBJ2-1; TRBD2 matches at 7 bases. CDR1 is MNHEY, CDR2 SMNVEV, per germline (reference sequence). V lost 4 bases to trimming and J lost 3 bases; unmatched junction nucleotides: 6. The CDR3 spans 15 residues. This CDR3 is CASSSYASGYNEQFF. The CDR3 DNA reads TGTGCCAGCAGTTCTTACGCTAGCGGCTACAATGAGCAGTTCTTC.

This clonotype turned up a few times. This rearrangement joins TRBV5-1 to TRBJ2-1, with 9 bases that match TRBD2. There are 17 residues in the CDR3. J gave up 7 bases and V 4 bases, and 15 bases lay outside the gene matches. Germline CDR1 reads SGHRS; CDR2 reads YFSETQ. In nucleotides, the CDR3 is TGCGCCAGCAGCCCTTGGCGCGGGGGGGGCGCCCATAATGAGCAGTTCTTC. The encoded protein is CASSPWRGGGAHNEQFF.

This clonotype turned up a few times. As DNA, the CDR3 is TGTGCCAGCAGTTTAGGTCGGGACAGGGATTACGAGCAGTACTTC. The encoded protein is CASSLGRDRDYEQYF. The chain couples TRBV27 to TRBJ2-7; 9 nucleotides agree with TRBD1. The CDR3 is 15 amino acids. Trimming removed 2 bases from V and 4 bases from J; junction bases left unmatched: 6. Germline CDR1 MNHEY, CDR2 SMNVEV (reference sequence).

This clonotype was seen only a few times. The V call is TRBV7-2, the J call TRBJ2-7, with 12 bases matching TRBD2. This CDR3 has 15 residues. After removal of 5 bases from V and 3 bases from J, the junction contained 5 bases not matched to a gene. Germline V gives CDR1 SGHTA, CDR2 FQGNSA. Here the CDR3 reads CASSGGTSGFYEQYF. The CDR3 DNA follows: TGTGCCAGCAGCGGAGGGACTAGCGGGTTCTACGAGCAGTACTTC.

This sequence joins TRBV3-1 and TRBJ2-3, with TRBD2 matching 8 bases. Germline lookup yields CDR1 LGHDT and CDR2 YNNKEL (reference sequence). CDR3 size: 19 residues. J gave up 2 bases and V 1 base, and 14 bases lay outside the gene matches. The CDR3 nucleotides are TGTGCCAGCAGCCAAGTGTCCCTTGGCGGGGGGCTGGTCACAGATACGCAGTATTTT. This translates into CASSQVSLGGGLVTDTQYF.

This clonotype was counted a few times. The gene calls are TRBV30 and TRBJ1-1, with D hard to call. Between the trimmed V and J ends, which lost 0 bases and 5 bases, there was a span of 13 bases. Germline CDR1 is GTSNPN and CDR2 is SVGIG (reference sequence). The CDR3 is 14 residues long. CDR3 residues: CAWSVYNMGTEAFF. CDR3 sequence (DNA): TGTGCCTGGAGTGTTTACAATATGGGGACTGAAGCTTTCTTT.

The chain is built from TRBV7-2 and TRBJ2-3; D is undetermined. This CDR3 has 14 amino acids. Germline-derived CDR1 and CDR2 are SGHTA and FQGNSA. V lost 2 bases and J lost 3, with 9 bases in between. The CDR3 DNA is TGTGCCAGCAGCTTAATTCCTAGAACAGATACGCAGTATTTT. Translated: CASSLIPRTDTQYF.

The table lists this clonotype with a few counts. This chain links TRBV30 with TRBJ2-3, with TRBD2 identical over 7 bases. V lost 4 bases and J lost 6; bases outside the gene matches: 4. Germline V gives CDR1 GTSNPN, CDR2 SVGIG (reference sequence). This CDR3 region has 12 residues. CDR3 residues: CAWNGGLDTQYF. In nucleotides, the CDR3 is TGTGCCTGGAACGGGGGGTTGGATACGCAGTATTTT.

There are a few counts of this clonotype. The CDR3 loop is CSAGLGLAGERDTQYF. The CDR3 DNA follows: TGCAGTGCTGGCCTAGGACTAGCGGGAGAACGGGATACGCAGTATTTT. The rearrangement joins TRBV20-1 to TRBJ2-3; 13 bases line up with TRBD2. The CDR3 extends over 16 amino acids. Germline CDR1 and CDR2: DFQATT and SNEGSKA (reference sequence). The trim removed 5 bases at V and 6 bases at J, leaving 11 bases unmatched.

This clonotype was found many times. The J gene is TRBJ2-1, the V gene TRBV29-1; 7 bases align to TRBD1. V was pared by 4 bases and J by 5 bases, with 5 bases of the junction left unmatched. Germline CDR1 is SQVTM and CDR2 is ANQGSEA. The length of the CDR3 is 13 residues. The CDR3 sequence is CSVVGQGDNEQFF. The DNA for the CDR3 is TGCAGCGTTGTGGGGCAGGGGGACAATGAGCAGTTCTTC.

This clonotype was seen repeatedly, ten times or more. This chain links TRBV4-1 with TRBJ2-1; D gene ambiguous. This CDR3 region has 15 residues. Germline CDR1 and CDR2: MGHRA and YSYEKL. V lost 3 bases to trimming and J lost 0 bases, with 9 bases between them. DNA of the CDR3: TGCGCCAGCAGCCAGGCCTCCAGCTCCTACAATGAGCAGTTCTTC. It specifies CASSQASSSYNEQFF.

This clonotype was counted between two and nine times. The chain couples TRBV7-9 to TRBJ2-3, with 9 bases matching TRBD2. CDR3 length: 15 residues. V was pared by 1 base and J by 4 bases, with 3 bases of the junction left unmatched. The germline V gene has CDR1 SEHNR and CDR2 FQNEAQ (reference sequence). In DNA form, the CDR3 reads TGTGCCAGCAGCTTAGGACTAGCGGTTTCAGATACGCAGTATTTT. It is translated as CASSLGLAVSDTQYF. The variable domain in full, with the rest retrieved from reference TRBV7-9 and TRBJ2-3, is DTGVSQNPRHKITKRGQNVTFRCDPISEHNRLYWYRQTLGQGPEFLTYFQNEAQLEKSRLLSDRFSAERPKGSFSTLEIQRTEQGDSAMYLCASSLGLAVSDTQYFGPGTRLTVL.

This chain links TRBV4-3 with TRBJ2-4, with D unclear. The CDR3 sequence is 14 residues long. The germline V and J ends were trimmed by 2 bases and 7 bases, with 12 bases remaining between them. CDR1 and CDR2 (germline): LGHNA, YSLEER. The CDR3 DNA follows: TGCGCCAGCAGCCAATACCTCGCCCCCAACATTCAGTACTTC. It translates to CASSQYLAPNIQYF.

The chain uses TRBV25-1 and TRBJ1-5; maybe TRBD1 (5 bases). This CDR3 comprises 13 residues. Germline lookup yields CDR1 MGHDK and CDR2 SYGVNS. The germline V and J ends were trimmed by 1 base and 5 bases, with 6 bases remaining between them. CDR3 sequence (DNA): TGTGCCAGCAGTGAATTGGGGGATCAGCCCCAGCATTTT. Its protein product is CASSELGDQPQHF.

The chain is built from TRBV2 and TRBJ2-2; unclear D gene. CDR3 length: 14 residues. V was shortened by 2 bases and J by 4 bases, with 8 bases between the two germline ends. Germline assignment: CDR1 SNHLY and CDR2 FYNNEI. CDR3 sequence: CASSEWASTGELFF. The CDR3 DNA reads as TGTGCCAGCAGTGAATGGGCTTCCACCGGGGAGCTGTTTTTT. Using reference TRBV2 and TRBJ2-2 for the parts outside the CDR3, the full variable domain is EPEVTQTPSHQVTQMGQEVILRCVPISNHLYFYWYRQILGQKVEFLVSFYNNEISEKSEIFDDQFSVERPDGSNFTLKIRSTKLEDSAMYFCASSEWASTGELFFGEGSRLTVL.

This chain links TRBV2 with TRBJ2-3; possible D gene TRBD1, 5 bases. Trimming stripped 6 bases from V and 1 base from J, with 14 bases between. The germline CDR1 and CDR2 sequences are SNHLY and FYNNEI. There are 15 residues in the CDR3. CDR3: CASSTAWGGTDTQYF. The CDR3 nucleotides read TGTGCCAGCAGCACGGCCTGGGGCGGCACAGATACGCAGTATTTT.

This chain's CDR3 is CASSERIMGHLSYEQYF. CDR3 DNA: TGTGCCAGCAGTGAGCGAATTATGGGACACCTCTCCTACGAGCAGTACTTC. This sequence joins TRBV2 and TRBJ2-7; D is possibly TRBD1 (6 bases). Germline V gene data show CDR1 as SNHLY and CDR2 as FYNNEI. The V and J ends lost 3 bases and 0 bases respectively, with 18 bases between them. The CDR3 extends over 17 amino acids.